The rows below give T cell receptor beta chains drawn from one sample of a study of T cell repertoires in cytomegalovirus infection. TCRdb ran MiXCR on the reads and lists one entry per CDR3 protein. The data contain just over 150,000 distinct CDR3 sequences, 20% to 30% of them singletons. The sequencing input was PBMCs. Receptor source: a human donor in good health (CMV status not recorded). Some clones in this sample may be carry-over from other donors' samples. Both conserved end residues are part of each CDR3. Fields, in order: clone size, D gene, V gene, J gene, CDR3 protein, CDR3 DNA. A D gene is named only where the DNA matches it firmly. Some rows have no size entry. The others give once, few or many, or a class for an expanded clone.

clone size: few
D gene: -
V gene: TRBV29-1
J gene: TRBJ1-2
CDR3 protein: CSVEDSLNYGYTF
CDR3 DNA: TGCAGCGTTGAGGACAGTCTTAACTATGGCTACACCTTC

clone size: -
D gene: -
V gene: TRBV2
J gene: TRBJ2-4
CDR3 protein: CASSEAVVGGNIQYF
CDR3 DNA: TGTGCCAGCAGTGAAGCGGTAGTTGGGGGAAACATTCAGTACTTC

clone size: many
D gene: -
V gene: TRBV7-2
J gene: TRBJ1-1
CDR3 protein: CASSLGDSGTEAFF
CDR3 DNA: TGTGCCAGCAGCTTAGGGGACTCAGGGACTGAAGCTTTCTTT

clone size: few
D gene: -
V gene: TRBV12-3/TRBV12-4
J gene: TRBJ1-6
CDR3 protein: CASSSRPGSYNSPLHF
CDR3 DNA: TGTGCCAGCAGTTCCCGGCCGGGCTCCTATAATTCACCCCTCCACTTT

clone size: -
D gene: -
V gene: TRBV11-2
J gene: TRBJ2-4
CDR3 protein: CASSLMRAAKNIQYF
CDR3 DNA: TGTGCCAGCAGCTTGATGAGGGCGGCCAAAAACATTCAGTACTTC

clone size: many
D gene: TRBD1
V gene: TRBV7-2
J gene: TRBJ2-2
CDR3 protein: CASSLVGGTGGLGGELFF
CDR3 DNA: TGTGCCAGCAGCTTAGTGGGCGGGACAGGGGGCCTGGGCGGGGAGCTGTTTTTT

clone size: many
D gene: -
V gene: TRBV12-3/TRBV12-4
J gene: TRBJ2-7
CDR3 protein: CASSKQGGEQYF
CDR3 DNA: TGTGCCAGCAGCAAACAGGGAGGCGAGCAGTACTTC

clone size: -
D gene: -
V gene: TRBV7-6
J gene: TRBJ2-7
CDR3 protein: CASSPRGREFHEQYF
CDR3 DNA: TGTGCCAGCAGCCCAAGGGGCAGGGAGTTCCACGAGCAGTACTTC

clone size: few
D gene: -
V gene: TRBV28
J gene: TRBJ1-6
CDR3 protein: CASKTGTVNPNSPLHF
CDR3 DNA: TGTGCCAGCAAGACCGGGACCGTGAATCCTAATTCACCCCTCCACTTT

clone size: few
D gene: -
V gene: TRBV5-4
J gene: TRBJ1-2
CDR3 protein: CASTRGDSFYGYTF
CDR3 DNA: TGTGCCAGCACCCGGGGGGATTCCTTCTATGGCTACACCTTC

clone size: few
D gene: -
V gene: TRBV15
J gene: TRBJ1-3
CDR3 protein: CATSRDIAGNTIYF
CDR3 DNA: TGTGCCACCAGCAGAGATATCGCCGGAAACACCATATATTTT

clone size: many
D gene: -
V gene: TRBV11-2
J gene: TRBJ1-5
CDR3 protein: CASSLDRRNQPQHF
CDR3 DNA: TGTGCCAGCAGCTTAGATCGGAGGAATCAGCCCCAGCATTTT

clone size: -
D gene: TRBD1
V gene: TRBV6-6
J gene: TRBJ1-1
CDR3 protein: CASSDRWTGLNTEAFF
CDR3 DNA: TGTGCCAGCAGTGACAGGTGGACAGGACTGAACACTGAAGCTTTCTTT

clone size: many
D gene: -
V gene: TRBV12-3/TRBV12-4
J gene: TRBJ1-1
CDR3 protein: CASSRGRLNTEAFF
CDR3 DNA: TGTGCCAGCAGCCGCGGCCGGCTGAACACTGAAGCTTTCTTT

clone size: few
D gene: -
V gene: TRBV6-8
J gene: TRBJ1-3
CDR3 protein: CASSYSVDSRGNTIYF
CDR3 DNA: TGTGCCAGCAGTTACTCGGTGGACTCGCGCGGAAACACCATATATTTT

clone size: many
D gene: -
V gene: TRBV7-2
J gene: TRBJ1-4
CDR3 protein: CASSFGGLNEKLFF
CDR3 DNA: TGTGCCAGCAGCTTTGGGGGGCTTAATGAAAAACTGTTTTTT

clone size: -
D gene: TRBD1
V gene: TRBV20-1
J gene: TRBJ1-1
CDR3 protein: CSAKGGGATEAFF
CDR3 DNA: TGCAGTGCTAAAGGAGGGGGCGCGACTGAAGCTTTCTTT

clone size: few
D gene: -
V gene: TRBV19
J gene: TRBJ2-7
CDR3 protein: CASSIQGHTYEQYF
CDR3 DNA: TGTGCCAGTAGTATCCAGGGACACACCTACGAGCAGTACTTC